This T cell receptor (beta chain) was recorded in a study of T cell responses to AZD1222 COVID-19 vaccine. This CDR3 has 13 residues. Germline loops: CDR1 SGHRS, CDR2 YFSETQ. V lost 3 bases to trimming and J lost 2 bases, with 8 bases between them. Generated by immunoSEQ multiplex PCR, the TCRdb table keeps only in-frame clones and is missing some. The table lists 95,000 to 110,000 clones, 70% to 90% of them singletons, with under 7% in the top ten. This rearrangement joins TRBV5-1 to TRBJ2-5; maybe TRBD1 (5 bases). The specimen comprised peripheral blood, sampled on day 0 of AZD1222 vaccination. The source of this sequence is an adult in good health. CDR3 sequence reads: CASSYTGQETQYF. CDR3 in DNA: TGCGCCAGCAGCTATACAGGACAAGAGACCCAGTACTTC.